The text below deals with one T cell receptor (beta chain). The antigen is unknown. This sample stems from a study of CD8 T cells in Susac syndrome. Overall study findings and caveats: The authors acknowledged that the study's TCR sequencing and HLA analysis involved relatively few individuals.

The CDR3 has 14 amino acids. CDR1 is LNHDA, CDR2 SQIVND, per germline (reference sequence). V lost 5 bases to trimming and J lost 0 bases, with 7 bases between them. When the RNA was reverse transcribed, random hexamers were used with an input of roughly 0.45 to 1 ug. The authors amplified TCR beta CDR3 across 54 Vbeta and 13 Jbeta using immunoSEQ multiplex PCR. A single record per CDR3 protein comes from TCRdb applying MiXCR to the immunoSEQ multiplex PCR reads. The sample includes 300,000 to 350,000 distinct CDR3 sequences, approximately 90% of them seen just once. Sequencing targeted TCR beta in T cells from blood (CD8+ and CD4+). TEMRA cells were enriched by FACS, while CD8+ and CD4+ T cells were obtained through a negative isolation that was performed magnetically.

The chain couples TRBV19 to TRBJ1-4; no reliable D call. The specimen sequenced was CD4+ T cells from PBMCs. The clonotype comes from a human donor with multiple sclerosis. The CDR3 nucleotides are TGTGCCAGTAGTTATCAGGCAACTAATGAAAAACTGTTTTTT. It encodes CASSYQATNEKLFF.